This T cell receptor (beta chain) was recorded in a study of cytotoxic CD8 clonotypes in ibrutinib-treated CLL. In regard to this clone: Antigen unknown.

Repertoires were generated with immunoSEQ multiplex PCR, while TCRdb's copy carries only in-frame clones and drops some. The sample includes about 160,000 clones, 70% to 90% of them seen just once. V dropped 0 bases and J dropped 8 bases, with 8 bases sitting between them. This CDR3 comprises 13 residues. In germline, CDR1 is SGHTA, CDR2 FQGNSA. Study-wide results and caveats: Once treatment began, public clonotypes, which were uncommon, contracted or stayed stable. An increase in clonality occurred at ibrutinib response, followed by a return toward baseline at progression.

The rearrangement uses TRBV7-2 and TRBJ2-1, with D possibly TRBD2 on 5 matching bases. This clonotype originated in a human donor with chronic lymphocytic leukemia. The sequenced sample was PBMCs, obtained at disease progression, from a patient treated with ibrutinib. The CDR3 sequence: CASSLASDDEQFF. CDR3 DNA sequence: TGTGCCAGCAGCTTAGCTAGCGATGATGAGCAGTTCTTC.